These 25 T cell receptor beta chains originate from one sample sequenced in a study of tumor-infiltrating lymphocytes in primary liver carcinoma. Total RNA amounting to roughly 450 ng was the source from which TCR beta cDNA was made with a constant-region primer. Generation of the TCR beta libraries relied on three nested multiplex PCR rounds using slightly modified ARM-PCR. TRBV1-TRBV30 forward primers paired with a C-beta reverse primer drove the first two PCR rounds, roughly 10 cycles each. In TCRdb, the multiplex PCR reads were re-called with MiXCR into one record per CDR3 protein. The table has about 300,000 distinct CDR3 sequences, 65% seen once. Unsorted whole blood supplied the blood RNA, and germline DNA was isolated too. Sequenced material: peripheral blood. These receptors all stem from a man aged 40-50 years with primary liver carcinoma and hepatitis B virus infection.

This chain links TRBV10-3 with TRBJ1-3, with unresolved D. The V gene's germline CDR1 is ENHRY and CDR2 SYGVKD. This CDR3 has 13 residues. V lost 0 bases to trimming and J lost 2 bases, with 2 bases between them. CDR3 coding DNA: TGTGCCATCAGTGAGTCGGCTGGAAACACCATATATTTT. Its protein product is CAISESAGNTIYF.

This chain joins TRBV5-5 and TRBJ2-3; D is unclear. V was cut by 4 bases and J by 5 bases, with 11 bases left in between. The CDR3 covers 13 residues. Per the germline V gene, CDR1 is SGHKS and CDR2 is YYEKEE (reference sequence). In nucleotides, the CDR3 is TGTGCCAGCAGCCTCCGGAGTGGAGATACGCAGTATTTT. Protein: CASSLRSGDTQYF.

The CDR3: CASGSNGATGNLNGYTF. The CDR3 nucleotides are TGTGCTAGTGGTTCAAATGGAGCAACAGGGAACCTAAATGGCTACACCTTC. The chain recombines TRBV12-5 with TRBJ1-2; D perhaps matches TRBD1 (6 bases). The CDR3 loop spans 17 amino acids. V lost 4 bases and J 6 bases, leaving 24 bases between the germline ends. Germline CDR1 LGHNT, CDR2 FRNRAP.

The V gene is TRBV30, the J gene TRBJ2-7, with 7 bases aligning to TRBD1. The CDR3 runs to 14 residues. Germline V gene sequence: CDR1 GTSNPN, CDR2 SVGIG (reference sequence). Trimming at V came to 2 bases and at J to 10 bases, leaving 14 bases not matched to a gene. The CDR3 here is CAWSSGQANNAQYF. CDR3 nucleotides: TGTGCCTGGAGTTCCGGACAGGCTAATAATGCCCAGTACTTC.

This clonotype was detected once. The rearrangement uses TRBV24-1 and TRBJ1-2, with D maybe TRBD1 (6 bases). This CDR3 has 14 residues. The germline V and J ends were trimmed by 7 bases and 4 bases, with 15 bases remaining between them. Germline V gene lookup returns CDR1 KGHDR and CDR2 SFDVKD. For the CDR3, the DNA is TGTGCCACCAGCCCAGGGGCAGGGCTCTATGGCTACACCTTC. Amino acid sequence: CATSPGAGLYGYTF.

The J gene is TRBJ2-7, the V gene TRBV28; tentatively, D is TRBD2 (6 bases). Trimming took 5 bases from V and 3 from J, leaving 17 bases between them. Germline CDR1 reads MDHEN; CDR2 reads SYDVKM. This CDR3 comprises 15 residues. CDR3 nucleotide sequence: TGTGCCAGCAGTCTCGGGGGACTGAGACTCTACGAGCAGTACTTC. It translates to CASSLGGLRLYEQYF.

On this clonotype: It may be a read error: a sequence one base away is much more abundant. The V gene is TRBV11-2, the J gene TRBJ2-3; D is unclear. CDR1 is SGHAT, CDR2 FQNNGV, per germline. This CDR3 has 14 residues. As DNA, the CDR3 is TGTGTCAGCATCCCCGATACTATGTCAGATACGCAGTATTTT. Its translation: CVSIPDTMSDTQYF.

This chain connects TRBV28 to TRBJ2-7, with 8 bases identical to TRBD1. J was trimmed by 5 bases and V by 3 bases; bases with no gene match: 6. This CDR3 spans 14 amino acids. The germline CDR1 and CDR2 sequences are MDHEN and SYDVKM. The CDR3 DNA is TGTGCCAGCAGTTTCACGGACAGGGACCACGAGCAGTACTTC. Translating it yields CASSFTDRDHEQYF. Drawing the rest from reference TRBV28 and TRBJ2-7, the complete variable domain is DVKVTQSSRYLVKRTGEKVFLECVQDMDHENMFWYRQDPGLGLRLIYFSYDVKMKEKGDIPEGYSVSREKKERFSLILESASTNQTSMYLCASSFTDRDHEQYFGPGTRLTVT.

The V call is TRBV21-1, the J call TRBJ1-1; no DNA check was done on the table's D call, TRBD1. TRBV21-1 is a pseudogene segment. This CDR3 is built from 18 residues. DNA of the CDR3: TGTGCCAGCAGCACGGGGAAAGTCCGGGGGGCGTTGAACACTGAAGCTTTCTTT. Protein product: CASSTGKVRGALNTEAFF.

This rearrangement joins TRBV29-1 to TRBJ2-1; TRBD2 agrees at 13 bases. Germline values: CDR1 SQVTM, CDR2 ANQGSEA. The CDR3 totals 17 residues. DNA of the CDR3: TGCAGTGTGATACTAGCGGGAGGGCTCAGGGGGAGCTATGAGCAGTTCTTC. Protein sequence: CSVILAGGLRGSYEQFF.

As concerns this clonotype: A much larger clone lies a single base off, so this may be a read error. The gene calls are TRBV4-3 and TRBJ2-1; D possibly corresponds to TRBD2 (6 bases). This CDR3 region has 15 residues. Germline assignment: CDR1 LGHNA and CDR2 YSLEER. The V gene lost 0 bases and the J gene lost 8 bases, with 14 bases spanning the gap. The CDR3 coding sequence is TGCGCCAGCAGCCAAGAGGCGATGGGAGGCGATGAGCAGTTCTTC. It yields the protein CASSQEAMGGDEQFF.

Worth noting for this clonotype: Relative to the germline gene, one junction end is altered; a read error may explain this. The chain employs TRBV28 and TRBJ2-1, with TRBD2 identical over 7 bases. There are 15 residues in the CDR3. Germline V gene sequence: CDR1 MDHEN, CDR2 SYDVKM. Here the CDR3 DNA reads TGTGCCAGCACCCCTGCGGGAGTCTCCTACAATGACCAGTTCTTC. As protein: CASTPAGVSYNDQFF.

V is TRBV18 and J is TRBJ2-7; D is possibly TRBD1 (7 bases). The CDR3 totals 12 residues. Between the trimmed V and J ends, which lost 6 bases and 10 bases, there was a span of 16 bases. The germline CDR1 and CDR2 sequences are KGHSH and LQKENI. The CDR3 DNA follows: TGTGCCAGCTCGGAGGGCCGACAGGGACAGTACTTC. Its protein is CASSEGRQGQYF.

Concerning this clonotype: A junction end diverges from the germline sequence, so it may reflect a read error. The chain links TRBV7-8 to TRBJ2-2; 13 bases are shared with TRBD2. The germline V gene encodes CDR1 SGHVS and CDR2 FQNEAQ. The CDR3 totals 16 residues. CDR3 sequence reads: CASRYGTSGNTGKLFF. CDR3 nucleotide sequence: TGTGCCAGCAGATACGGGACTAGCGGGAACACCGGGAAGCTGTTTTTT.

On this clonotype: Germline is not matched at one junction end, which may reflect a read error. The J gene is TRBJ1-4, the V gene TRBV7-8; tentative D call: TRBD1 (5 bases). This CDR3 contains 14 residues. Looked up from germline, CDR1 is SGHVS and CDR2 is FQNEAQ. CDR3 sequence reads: CASSLGRGVEKLLF. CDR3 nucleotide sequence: TGTGCCAGCAGCTTAGGGAGAGGGGTTGAAAAACTGTTATTT.

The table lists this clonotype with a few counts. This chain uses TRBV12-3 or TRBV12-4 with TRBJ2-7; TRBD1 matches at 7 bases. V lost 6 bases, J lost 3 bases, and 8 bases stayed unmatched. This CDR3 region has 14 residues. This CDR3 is CASSQRDSYYEQYF. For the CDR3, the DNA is TGTGCCAGCAGCCAACGGGACAGCTACTACGAGCAGTACTTC.

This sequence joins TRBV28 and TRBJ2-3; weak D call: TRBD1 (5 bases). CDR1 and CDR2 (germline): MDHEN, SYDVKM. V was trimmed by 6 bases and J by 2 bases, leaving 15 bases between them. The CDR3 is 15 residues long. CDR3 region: CASRGQRWTTDTQYF. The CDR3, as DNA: TGTGCCAGCAGAGGACAACGGTGGACCACAGATACGCAGTATTTT.

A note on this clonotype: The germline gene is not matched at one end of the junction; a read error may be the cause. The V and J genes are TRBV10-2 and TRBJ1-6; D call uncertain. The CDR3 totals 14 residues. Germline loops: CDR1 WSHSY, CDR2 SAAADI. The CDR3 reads CTSSESTVNSPFHF. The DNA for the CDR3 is TGCACCAGCAGTGAGTCCACGGTTAATTCACCCTTCCACTTT.

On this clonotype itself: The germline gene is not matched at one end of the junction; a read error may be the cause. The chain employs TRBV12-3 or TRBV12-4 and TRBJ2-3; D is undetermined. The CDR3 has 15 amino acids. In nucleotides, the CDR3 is TGTGCCAGCAGTTTGTACTCCTCAAACACAGATACGCGGTATTTT. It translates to CASSLYSSNTDTRYF.

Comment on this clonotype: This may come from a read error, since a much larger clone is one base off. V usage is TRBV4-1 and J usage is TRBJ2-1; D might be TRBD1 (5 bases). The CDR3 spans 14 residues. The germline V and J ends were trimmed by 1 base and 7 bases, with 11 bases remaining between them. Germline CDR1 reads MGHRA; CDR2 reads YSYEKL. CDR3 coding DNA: TGCGCCAGCAGCCAAGGGACAACGGAGAATGAGCAGTTCTTC. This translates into CASSQGTTENEQFF.

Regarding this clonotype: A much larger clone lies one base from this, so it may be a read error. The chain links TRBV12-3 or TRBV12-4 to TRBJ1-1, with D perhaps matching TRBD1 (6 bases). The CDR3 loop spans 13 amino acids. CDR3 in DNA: TGTGCCAGCACCTACAGGGTGAACGCTGAAGCTTTCTTT. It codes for CASTYRVNAEAFF.

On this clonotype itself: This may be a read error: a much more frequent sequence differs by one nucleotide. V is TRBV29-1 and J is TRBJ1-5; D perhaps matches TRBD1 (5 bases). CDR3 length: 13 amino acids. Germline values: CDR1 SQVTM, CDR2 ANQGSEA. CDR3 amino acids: CSVEGQPNQSQHF. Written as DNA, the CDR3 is TGCAGCGTTGAAGGACAGCCCAATCAGTCCCAGCATTTT.

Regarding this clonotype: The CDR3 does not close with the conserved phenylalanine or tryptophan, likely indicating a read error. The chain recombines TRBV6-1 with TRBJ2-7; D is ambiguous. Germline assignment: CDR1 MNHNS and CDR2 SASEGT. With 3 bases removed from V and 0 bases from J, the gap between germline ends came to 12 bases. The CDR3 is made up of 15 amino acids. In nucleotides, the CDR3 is TGTGCCAGCAGTGAGAGTTTCCCAGCCTCCTACGAGCAGTACATT. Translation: CASSESFPASYEQYI.

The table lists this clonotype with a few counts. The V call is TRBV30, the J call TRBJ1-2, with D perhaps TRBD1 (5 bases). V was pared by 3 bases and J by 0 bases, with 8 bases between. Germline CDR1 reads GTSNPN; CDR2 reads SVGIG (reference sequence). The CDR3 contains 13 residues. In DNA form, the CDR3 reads TGTGCCTGGAGCCGGGGGGCTAACTATGGCTACACCTTC. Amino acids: CAWSRGANYGYTF.

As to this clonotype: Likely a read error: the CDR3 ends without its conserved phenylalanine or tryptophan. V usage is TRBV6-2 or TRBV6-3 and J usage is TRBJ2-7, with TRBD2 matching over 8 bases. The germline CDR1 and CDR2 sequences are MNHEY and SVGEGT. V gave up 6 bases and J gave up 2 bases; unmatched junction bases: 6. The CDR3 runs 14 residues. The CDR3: CASSRTGLAYEQYL. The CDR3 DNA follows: TGTGCCAGCAGCCGGACGGGACTAGCCTACGAGCAGTACCTC.